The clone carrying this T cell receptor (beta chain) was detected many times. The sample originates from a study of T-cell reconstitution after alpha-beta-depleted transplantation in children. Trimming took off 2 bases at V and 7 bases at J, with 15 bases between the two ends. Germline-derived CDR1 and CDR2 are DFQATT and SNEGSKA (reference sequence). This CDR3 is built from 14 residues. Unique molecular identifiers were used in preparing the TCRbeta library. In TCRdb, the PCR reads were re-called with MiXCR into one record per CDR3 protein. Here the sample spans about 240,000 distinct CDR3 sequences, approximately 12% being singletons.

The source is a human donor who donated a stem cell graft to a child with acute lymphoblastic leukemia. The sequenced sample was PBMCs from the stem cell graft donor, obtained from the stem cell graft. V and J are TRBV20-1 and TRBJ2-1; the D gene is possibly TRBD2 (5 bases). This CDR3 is CSARPLLAANEQFF. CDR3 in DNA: TGCAGTGCTAGACCCCTGCTAGCAGCGAATGAGCAGTTCTTC.